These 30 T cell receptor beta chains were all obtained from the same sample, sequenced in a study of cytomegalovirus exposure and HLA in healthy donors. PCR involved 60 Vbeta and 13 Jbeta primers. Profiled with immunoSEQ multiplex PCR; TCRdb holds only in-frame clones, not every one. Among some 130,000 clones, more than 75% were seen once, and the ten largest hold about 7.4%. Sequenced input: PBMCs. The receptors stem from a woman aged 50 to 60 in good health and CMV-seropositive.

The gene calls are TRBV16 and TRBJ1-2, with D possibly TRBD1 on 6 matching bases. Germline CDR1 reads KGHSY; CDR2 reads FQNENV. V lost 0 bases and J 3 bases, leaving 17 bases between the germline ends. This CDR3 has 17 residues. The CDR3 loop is CASSQSGSYREDYGYTF. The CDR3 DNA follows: TGTGCCAGCAGCCAATCAGGTTCATACAGGGAAGACTATGGCTACACCTTC.

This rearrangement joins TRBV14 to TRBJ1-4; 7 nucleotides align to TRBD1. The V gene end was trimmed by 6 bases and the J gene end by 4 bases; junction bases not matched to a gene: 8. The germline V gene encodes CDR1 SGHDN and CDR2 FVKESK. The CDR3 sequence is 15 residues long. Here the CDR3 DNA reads TGTGCCAGCAGTAGACGACAGGGCCTTAATGAAAAACTGTTTTTT. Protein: CASSRRQGLNEKLFF. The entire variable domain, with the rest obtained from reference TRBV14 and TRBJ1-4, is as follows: EAGVTQFPSHSVIEKGQTVTLRCDPISGHDNLYWYRRVMGKEIKFLLHFVKESKQDESGMPNNRFLAERTGGTYSTLKVQPAELEDSGVYFCASSRRQGLNEKLFFGSGTQLSVL.

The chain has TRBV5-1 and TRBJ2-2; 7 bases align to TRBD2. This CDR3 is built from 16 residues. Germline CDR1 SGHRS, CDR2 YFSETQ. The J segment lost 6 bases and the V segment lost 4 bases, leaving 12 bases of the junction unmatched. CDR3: CASSTLGAGVAGELFF. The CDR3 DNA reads TGCGCCAGCAGCACCCTTGGGGCGGGAGTGGCCGGGGAGCTGTTTTTT. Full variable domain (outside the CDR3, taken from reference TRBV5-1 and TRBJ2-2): KAGVTQTPRYLIKTRGQQVTLSCSPISGHRSVSWYQQTPGQGLQFLFEYFSETQRNKGNFPGRFSGRQFSNSRSEMNVSTLELGDSALYLCASSTLGAGVAGELFFGEGSRLTVL.

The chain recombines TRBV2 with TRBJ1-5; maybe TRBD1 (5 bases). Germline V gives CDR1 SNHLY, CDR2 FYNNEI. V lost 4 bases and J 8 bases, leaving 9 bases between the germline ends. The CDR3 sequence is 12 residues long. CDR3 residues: CASSGGEEPQHF. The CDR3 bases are TGTGCCAGCAGTGGGGGGGAAGAGCCCCAGCATTTT.

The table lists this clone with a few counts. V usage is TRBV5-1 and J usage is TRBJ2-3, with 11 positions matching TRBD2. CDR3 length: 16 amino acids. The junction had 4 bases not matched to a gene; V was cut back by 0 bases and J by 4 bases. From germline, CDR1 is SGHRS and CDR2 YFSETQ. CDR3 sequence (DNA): TGCGCCAGCAGCTTGGTAGCGGGAGGGCCATCAGATACGCAGTATTTT. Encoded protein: CASSLVAGGPSDTQYF.

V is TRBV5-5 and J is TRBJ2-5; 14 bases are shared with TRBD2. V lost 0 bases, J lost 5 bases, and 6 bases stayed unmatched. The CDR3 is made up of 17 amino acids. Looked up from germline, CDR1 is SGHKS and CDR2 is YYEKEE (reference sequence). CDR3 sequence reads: CASSLAGTSGGWETQYF. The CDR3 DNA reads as TGTGCCAGCAGCTTGGCCGGGACTAGCGGGGGATGGGAGACCCAGTACTTC.

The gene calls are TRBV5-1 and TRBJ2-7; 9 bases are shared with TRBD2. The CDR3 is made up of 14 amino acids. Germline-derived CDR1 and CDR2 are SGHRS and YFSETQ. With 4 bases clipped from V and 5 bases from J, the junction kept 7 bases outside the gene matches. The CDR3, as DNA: TGCGCCAGCAGCCGGACTAGCGTAACCGACGAGCAGTACTTC. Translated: CASSRTSVTDEQYF.

The CDR3 DNA follows: TGCGCCAGCAGCTTGGGACTTCCATCGTTGGAGACCCAGTACTTC. It encodes CASSLGLPSLETQYF. The chain recombines TRBV5-1 with TRBJ2-5; D gene uncertain. Germline V lookup: CDR1 SGHRS, CDR2 YFSETQ. The V gene lost 0 bases and the J gene lost 5 bases, with 14 bases spanning the gap. The CDR3 loop spans 15 amino acids.

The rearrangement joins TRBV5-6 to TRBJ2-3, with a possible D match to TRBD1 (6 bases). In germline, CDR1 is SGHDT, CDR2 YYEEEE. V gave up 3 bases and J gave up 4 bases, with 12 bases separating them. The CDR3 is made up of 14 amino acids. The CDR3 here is CASSSPTGSDTQYF. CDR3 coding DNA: TGTGCCAGCAGCTCACCCACAGGGTCAGATACGCAGTATTTT.

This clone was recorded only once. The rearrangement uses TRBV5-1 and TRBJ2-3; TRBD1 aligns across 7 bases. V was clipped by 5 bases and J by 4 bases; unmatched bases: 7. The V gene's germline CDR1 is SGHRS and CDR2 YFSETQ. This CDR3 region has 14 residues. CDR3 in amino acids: CASRKDRAPDTQYF. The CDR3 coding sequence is TGCGCCAGCAGAAAAGACAGGGCCCCAGATACGCAGTATTTT.

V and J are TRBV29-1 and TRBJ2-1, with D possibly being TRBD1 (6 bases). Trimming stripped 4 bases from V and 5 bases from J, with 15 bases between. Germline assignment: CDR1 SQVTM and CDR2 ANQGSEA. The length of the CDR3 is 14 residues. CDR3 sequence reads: CSVALDSINNEQFF. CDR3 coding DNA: TGCAGCGTTGCCCTGGACAGCATTAACAATGAGCAGTTCTTC.

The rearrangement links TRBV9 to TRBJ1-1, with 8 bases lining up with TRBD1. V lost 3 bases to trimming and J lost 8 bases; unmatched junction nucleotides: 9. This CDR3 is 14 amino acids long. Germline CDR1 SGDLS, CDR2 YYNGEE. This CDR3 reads CASSAATGETEAFF. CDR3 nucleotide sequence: TGTGCCAGCAGCGCGGCGACAGGGGAGACCGAAGCTTTCTTT.

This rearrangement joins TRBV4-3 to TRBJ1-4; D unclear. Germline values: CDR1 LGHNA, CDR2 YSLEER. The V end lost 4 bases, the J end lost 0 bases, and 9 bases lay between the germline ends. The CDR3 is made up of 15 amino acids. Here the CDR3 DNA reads TGCGCCAGCAGCCCGACATCAGCAACTAATGAAAAACTGTTTTTT. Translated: CASSPTSATNEKLFF.

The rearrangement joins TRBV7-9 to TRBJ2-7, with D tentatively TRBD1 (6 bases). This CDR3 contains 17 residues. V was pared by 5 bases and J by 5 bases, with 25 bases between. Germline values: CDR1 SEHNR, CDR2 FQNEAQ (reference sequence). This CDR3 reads CASSPGVVLLLRDEQYF. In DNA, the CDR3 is TGTGCCAGCAGCCCAGGGGTCGTCCTCTTGTTAAGGGACGAGCAGTACTTC. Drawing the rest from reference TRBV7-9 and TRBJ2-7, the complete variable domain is DTGVSQNPRHKITKRGQNVTFRCDPISEHNRLYWYRQTLGQGPEFLTYFQNEAQLEKSRLLSDRFSAERPKGSFSTLEIQRTEQGDSAMYLCASSPGVVLLLRDEQYFGPGTRLTVT.

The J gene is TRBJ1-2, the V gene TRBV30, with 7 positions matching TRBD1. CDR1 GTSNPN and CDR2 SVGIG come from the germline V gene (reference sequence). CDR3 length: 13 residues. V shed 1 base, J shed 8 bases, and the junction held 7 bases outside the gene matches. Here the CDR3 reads CAWSADRVGGYTF. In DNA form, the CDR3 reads TGTGCCTGGAGTGCAGACAGGGTAGGAGGCTACACCTTC.

Written as DNA, the CDR3 is TGTGCCAGCAACAACCCCCACCGGGACATGTCCTACGAGCAGTACTTC. The encoded protein is CASNNPHRDMSYEQYF. The chain links TRBV2 to TRBJ2-5; weak D call: TRBD1 (6 bases). The J call may be in error: the DNA end matches TRBJ2-7 better. This CDR3 region has 16 residues. Per the germline V gene, CDR1 is SNHLY and CDR2 is FYNNEI.

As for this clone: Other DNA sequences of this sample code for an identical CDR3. In nucleotides, the CDR3 is TGTGCCAGCAGTACACAGGGGGCCGATCAGCCCCAGCATTTT. This codes for CASSTQGADQPQHF. V and J are TRBV2 and TRBJ1-5, with 9 nucleotides matching TRBD1. CDR1 is SNHLY and CDR2 is FYNNEI in the germline V gene. V lost 5 bases and J lost 5; bases outside the gene matches: 4. The CDR3 extends over 14 amino acids.

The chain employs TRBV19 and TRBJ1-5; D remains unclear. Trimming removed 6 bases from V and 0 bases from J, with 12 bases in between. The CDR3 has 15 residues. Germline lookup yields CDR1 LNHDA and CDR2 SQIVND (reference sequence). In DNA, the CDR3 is TGTGCCAGTAGCTCCGGGTTTAATAGCAATCAGCCCCAGCATTTT. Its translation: CASSSGFNSNQPQHF.

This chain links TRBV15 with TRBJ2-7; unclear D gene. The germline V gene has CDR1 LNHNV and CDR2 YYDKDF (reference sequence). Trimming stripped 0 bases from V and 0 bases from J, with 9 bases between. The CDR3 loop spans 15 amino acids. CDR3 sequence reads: CATSREAEASYEQYF. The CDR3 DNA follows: TGTGCCACCAGCAGAGAGGCAGAGGCCTCCTACGAGCAGTACTTC.

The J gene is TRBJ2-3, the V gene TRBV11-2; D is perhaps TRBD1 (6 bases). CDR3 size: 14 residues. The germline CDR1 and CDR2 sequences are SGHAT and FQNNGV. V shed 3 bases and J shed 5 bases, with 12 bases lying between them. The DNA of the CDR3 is TGTGCCAGCAGCTTTATCAGAGGGGGAGATACGCAGTATTTT. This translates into CASSFIRGGDTQYF.

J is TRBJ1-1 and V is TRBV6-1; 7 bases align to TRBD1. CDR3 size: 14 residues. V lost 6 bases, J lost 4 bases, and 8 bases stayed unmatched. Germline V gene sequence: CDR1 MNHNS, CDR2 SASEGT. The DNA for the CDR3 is TGTGCCAGCAGAACAGGGGTGAGGGGCACTGAAGCTTTCTTT. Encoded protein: CASRTGVRGTEAFF.

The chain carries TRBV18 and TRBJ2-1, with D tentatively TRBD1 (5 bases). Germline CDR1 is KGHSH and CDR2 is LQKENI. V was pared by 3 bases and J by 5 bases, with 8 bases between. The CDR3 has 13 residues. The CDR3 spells CASSPPTDNEQFF. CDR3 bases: TGTGCCAGCTCACCTCCGACAGACAATGAGCAGTTCTTC.

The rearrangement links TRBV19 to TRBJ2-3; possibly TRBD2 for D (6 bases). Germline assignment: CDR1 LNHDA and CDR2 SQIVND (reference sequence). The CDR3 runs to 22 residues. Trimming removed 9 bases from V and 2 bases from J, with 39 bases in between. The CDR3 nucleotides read TGTGCCAGCCCCGGGCGTAGCGGAAGAAATACCCCGGATTGGGAACCCACAGATACGCAGTATTTT. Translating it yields CASPGRSGRNTPDWEPTDTQYF.

CDR3 region: CASSADRGYEQYF. The CDR3 DNA is TGTGCCAGCAGTGCGGACAGGGGATACGAGCAGTACTTC. V and J are TRBV6-1 and TRBJ2-7; TRBD1 matches at 9 bases. Germline CDR1 reads MNHNS; CDR2 reads SASEGT. Trimming cost V 4 bases and J 4 bases; bases outside gene matches: 2. The CDR3 sequence is 13 residues long.

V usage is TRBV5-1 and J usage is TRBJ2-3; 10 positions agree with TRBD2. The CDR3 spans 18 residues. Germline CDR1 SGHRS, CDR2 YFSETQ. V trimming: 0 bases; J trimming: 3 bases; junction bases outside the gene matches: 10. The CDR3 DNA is TGCGCCAGCAGCTTGGCGGTTTTTCTAGCGGGGGAGACAGATACGCAGTATTTT. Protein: CASSLAVFLAGETDTQYF.

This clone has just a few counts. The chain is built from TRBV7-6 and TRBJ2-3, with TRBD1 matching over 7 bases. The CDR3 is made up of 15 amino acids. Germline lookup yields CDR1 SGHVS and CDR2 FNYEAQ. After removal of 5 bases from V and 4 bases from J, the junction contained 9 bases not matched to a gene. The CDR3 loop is CASSASIGGSDTQYF. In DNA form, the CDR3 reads TGTGCCAGCAGCGCTAGCATAGGGGGCTCAGATACGCAGTATTTT.

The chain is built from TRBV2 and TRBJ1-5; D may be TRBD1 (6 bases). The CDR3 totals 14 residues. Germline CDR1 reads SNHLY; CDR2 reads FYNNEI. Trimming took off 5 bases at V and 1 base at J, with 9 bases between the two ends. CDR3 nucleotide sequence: TGTGCCAGCAGTAGACAGGAAAGCAATCAGCCCCAGCATTTT. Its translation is CASSRQESNQPQHF.

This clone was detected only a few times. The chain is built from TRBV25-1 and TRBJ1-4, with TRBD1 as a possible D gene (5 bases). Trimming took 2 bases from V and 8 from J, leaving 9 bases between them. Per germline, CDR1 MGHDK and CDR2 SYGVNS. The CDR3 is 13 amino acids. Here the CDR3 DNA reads TGTGCCAGCAGTGAAACTGCAGGGGAAAAACTGTTTTTT. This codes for CASSETAGEKLFF.

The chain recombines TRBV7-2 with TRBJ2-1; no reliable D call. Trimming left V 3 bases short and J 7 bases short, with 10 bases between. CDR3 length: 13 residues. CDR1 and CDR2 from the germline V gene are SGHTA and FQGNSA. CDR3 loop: CASSLFFPNEQFF. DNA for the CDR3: TGTGCCAGCAGCTTGTTCTTCCCGAATGAGCAGTTCTTC.

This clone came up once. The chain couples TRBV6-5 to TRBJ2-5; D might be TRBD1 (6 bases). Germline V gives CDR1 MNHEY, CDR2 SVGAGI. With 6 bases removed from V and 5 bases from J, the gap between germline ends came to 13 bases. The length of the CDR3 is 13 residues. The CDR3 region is CASRRTGKETQYF. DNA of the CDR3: TGTGCCAGCAGACGAACAGGGAAGGAGACCCAGTACTTC.